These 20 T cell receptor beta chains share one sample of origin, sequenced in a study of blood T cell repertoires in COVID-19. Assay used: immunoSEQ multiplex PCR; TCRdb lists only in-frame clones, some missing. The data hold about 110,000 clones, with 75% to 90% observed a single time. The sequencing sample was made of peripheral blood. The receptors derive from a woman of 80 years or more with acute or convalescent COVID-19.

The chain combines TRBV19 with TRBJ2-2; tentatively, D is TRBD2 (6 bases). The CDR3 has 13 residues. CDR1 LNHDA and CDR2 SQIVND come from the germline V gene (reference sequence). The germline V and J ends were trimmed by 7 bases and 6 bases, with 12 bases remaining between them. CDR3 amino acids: CASTQPGAGELFF. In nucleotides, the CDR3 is TGTGCCAGTACCCAGCCGGGGGCCGGGGAGCTGTTTTTT.

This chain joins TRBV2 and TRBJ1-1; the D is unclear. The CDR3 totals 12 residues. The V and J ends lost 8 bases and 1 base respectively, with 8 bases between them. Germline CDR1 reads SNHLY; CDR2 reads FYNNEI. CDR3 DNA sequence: TGTGCCAGCCTCCGGAGGAACACTGAAGCTTTCTTT. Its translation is CASLRRNTEAFF.

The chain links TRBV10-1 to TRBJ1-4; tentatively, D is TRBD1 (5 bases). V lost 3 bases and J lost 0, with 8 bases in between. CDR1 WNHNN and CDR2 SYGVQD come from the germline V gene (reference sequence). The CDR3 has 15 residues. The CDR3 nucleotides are TGCGCCAGCAGTGATGGGGCAGCAACTAATGAAAAACTGTTTTTT. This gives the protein CASSDGAATNEKLFF.

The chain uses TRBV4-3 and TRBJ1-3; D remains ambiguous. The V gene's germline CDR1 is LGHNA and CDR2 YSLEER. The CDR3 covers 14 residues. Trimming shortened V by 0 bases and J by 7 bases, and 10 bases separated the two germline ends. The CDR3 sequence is CASSQEGLWNTIYF. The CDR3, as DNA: TGCGCCAGCAGCCAAGAGGGCCTCTGGAACACCATATATTTT.

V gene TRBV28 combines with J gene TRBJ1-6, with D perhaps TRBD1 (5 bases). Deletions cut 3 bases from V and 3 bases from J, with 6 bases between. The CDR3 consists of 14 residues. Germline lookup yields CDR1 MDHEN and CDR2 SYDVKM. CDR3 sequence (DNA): TGTGCCAGCAGTTTGCAGGGCTATAATTCACCCCTCCACTTT. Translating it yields CASSLQGYNSPLHF.

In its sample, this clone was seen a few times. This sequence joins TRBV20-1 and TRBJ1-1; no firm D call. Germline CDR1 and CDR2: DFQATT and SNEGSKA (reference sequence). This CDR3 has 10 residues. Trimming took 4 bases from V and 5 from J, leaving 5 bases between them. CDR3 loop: CSAKRTEAFF. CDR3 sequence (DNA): TGCAGTGCTAAGAGGACTGAAGCTTTCTTT.

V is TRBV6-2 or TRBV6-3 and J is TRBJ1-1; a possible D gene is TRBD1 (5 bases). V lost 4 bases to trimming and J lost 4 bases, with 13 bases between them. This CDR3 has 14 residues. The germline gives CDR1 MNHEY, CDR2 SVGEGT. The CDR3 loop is CASSSTPGGTEAFF. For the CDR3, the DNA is TGTGCCAGCAGTTCTACCCCCGGGGGCACTGAAGCTTTCTTT.

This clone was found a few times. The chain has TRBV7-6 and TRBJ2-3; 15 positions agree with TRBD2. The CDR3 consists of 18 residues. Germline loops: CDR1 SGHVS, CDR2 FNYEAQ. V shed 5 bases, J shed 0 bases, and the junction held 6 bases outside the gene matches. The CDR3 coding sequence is TGTGCCAGCAGCCAGCGGACTAGCGGGGGGGATAGCACAGATACGCAGTATTTT. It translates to CASSQRTSGGDSTDTQYF.

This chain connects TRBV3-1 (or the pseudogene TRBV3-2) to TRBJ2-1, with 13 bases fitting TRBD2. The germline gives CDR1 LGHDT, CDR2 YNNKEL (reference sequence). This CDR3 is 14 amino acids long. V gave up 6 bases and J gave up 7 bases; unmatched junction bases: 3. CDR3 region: CASRGTSGANEQFF. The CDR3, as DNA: TGTGCCAGCAGGGGGACTAGCGGGGCTAATGAGCAGTTCTTC.

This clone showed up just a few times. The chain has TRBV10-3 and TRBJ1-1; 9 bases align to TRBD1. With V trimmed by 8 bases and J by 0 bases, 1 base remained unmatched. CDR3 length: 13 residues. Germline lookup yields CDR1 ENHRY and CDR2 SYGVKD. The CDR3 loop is CAIRDRVNTEAFF. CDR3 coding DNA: TGTGCCATCCGGGACAGGGTGAACACTGAAGCTTTCTTT.

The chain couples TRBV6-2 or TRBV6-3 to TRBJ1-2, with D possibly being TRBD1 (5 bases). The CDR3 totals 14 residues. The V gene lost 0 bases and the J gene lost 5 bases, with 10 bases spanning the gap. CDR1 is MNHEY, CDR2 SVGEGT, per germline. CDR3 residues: CASSYSGRAYGYTF. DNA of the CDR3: TGTGCCAGCAGTTACTCTGGCAGGGCTTATGGCTACACCTTC.

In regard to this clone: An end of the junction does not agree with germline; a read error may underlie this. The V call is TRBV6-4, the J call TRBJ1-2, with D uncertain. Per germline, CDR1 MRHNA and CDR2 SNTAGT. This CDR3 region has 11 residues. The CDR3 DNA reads TGTGCCAGCAGTGACGGAGGCCAACCCTTCTTC. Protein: CASSDGGQPFF.

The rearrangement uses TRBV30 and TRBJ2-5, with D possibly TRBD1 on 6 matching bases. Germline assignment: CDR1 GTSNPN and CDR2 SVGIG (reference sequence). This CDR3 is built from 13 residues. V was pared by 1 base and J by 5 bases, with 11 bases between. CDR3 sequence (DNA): TGTGCCTGGAGTGAGGGGGTATTGGAGACCCAGTACTTC. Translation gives CAWSEGVLETQYF.

The CDR3 region has the DNA TGTGCCAGCAGTTACTCTAGCCTAACTGGGTCCCAGCATTTT. Its protein is CASSYSSLTGSQHF. The rearrangement uses TRBV6-2 or TRBV6-3 and TRBJ1-5; D gene uncertain. The CDR3 loop spans 14 amino acids. Trimming shortened V by 0 bases and J by 11 bases, and 14 bases separated the two germline ends. CDR1 is MNHEY and CDR2 is SVGEGT in the germline V gene.

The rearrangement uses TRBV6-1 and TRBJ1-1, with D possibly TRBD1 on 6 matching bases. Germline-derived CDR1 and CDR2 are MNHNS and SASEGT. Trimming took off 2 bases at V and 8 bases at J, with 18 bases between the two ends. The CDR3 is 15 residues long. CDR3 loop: CASSELQGPITEAFF. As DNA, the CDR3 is TGTGCCAGCAGTGAACTCCAGGGGCCGATAACGGAAGCTTTCTTT.

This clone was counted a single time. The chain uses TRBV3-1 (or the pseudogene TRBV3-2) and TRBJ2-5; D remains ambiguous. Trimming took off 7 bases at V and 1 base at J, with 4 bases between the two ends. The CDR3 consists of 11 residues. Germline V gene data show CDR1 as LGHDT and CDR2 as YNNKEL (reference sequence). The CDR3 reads CASTFQETQYF. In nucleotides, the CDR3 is TGTGCCAGCACCTTCCAAGAGACCCAGTACTTC.

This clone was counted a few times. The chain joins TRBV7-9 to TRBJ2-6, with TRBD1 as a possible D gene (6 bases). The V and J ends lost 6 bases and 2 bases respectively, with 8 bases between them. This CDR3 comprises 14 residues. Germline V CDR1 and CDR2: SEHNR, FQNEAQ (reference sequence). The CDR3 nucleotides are TGTGCCAGCAGACAGGGAGCTGGGGCCAACGTCCTGACTTTC. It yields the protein CASRQGAGANVLTF.

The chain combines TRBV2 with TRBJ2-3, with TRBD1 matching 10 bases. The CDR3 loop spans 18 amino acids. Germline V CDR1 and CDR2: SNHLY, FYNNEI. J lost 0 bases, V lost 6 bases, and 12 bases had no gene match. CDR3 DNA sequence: TGTGCCAGCAGCCATTCCCGGGACAGGGGTGGTAGCACAGATACGCAGTATTTT. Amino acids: CASSHSRDRGGSTDTQYF.

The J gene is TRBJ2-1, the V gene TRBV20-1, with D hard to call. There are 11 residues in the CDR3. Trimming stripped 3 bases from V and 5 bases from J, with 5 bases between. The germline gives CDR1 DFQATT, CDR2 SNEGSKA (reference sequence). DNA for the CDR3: TGCAGTGCTAGGGGCCACAATGAGCAGTTCTTC. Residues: CSARGHNEQFF.

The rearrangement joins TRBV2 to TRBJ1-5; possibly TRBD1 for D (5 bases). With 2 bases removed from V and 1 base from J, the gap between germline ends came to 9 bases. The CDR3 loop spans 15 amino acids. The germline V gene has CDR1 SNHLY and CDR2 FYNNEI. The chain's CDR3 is CASSETRASNQPQHF. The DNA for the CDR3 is TGTGCCAGCAGTGAAACCAGGGCCAGCAATCAGCCCCAGCATTTT.